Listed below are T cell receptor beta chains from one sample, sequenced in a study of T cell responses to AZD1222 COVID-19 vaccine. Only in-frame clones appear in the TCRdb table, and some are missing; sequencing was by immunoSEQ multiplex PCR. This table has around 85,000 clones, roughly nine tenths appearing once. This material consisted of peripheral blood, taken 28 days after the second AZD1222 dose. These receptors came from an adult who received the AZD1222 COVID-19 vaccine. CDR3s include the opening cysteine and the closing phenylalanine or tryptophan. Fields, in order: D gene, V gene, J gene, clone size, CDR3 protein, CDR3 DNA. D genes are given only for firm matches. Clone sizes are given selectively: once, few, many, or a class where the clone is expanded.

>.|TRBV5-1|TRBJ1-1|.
CASSLGRDSEAFF
TGCGCCAGCAGCTTGGGACGGGACTCTGAAGCTTTCTTT
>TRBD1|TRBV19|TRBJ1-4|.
CASQGDRGHEKLFF
TGTGCCAGTCAAGGGGACAGGGGCCATGAAAAACTGTTTTTT
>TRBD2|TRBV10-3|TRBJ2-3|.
CAIRLAGTDTQYF
TGTGCCATCAGGCTAGCGGGGACAGATACGCAGTATTTT
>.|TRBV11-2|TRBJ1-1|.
CASSLRPHLNTEAFF
TGTGCCAGCAGCTTACGACCTCACCTGAACACTGAAGCTTTCTTT
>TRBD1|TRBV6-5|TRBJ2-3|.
CASRGTGFSTDTQYF
TGTGCCAGCAGAGGGACAGGCTTTAGCACAGATACGCAGTATTTT
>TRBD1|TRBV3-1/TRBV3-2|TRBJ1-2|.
CASSQDVSRGRGYTF
TGTGCCAGCAGCCAAGATGTAAGCAGGGGGCGCGGCTACACCTTC
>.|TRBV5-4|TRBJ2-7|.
CASSLGSREQYF
TGTGCCAGCAGCTTGGGCAGCCGCGAGCAGTACTTC
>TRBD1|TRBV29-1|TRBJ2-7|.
CSAGSGTGISSYEQYF
TGCAGCGCGGGGTCCGGGACAGGGATCAGCTCCTACGAGCAGTACTTC
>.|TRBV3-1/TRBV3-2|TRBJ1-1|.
CASTQGQGTEAFF
TGTGCCAGCACCCAAGGGCAAGGGACTGAAGCTTTCTTT
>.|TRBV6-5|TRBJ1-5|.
CASGVEGHRQPQHF
TGTGCCAGCGGAGTTGAGGGTCATCGGCAGCCCCAGCATTTT
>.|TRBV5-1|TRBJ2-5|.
CASSFQGGAPETQYF
TGCGCCAGCAGCTTTCAGGGGGGGGCCCCCGAGACCCAGTACTTC
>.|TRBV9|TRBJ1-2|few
CASSSDDSIRTF
TGTGCCAGCAGCTCCGACGATTCTATTCGCACCTTC
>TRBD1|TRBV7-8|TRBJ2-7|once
CASSYPTGGQLSAGEQYF
TGTGCCAGCAGCTACCCGACAGGGGGCCAACTATCTGCGGGGGAGCAGTACTTC
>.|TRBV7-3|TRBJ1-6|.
CASSLETENSPLHF
TGTGCCAGCAGCTTAGAGACGGAAAATTCACCCCTCCACTTT
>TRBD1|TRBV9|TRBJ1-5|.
CASSREGQGAEPQHF
TGTGCCAGCAGCCGTGAAGGACAGGGTGCGGAGCCCCAGCATTTT
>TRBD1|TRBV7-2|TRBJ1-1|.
CASSPRQGMNTEAFF
TGTGCCAGCAGCCCCCGACAGGGGATGAACACTGAAGCTTTCTTT
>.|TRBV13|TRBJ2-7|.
CASSLYRQAPYEQYF
TGTGCCAGCAGCTTATATCGACAGGCCCCCTACGAGCAGTACTTC
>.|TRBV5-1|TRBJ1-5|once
CASSLVVGGQPQHF
TGCGCCAGCAGCTTGGTCGTAGGGGGACAGCCCCAGCATTTT
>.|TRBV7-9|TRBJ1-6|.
CASSLVYNSPLHF
TGTGCCAGCAGCTTAGTCTATAATTCACCCCTCCACTTT
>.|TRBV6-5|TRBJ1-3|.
CASSYSRTAGNTIYF
TGTGCCAGCAGTTACTCGAGGACGGCTGGAAACACCATATATTTT
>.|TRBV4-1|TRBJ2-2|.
CASSHGGANTGELFF
TGCGCCAGCAGCCACGGCGGGGCGAACACCGGGGAGCTGTTTTTT
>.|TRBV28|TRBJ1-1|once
CASTRGGVNTEAFF
TGTGCCAGCACCCGGGGGGGGGTGAACACTGAAGCTTTCTTT
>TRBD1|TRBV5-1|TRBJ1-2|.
CASSSGQGAGGYTF
TGCGCCAGCAGCTCGGGACAGGGGGCTGGTGGCTACACCTTC
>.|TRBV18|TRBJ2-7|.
CASSPMGSRHEQYF
TGTGCCAGCTCACCAATGGGATCCCGGCACGAGCAGTACTTC
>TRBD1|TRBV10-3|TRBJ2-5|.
CATRTGKETQYF
TGTGCCACCCGGACAGGGAAGGAGACCCAGTACTTC
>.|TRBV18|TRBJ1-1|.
CASSPAGRDTEAFF
TGTGCCAGCTCACCAGCAGGGAGGGACACTGAAGCTTTCTTT
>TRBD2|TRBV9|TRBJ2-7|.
CASSVAGSGGPYEQYF
TGTGCCAGCAGCGTAGCTGGGAGCGGGGGCCCCTACGAGCAGTACTTC
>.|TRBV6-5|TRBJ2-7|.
CASSYSSSYEQYF
TGTGCCAGCAGTTACTCGTCCAGCTACGAGCAGTACTTC
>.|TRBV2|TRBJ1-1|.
CASSGGREDTEAFF
TGTGCCAGCAGTGGCGGCAGGGAGGACACTGAAGCTTTCTTT
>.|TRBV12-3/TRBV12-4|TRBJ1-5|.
CASSSERNQPQHF
TGTGCCAGCAGTTCAGAGAGAAATCAGCCCCAGCATTTT
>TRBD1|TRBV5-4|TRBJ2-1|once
CASSLGGTGDNEQFF
TGTGCCAGCAGCTTGGGGGGGACAGGGGACAATGAGCAGTTCTTC
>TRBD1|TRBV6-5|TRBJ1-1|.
CASSWTGATNTEAFF
TGTGCCAGCAGTTGGACAGGGGCGACGAACACTGAAGCTTTCTTT
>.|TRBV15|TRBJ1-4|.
CATRSMWGLNEKLFF
TGTGCCACCAGGTCGATGTGGGGGCTGAATGAAAAACTGTTTTTT
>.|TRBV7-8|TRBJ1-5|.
CASSRVTAGNQPQHF
TGTGCCAGCAGTCGTGTCACAGCGGGCAATCAGCCCCAGCATTTT
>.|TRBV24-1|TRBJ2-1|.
CATSDAGQGGRGNEQFF
TGTGCCACCAGTGACGCAGGACAGGGCGGGAGGGGGAATGAGCAGTTCTTC
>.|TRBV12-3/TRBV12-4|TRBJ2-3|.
CASRAGGRTQYF
TGTGCCAGCAGAGCCGGGGGCAGGACGCAGTATTTT
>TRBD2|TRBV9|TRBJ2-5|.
CASSAGGPRETQYF
TGTGCCAGCAGCGCGGGGGGGCCAAGGGAGACCCAGTACTTC
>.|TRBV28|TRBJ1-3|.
CASSPPRWGNTIYF
TGTGCCAGCAGTCCCCCCCGATGGGGAAACACCATATATTTT
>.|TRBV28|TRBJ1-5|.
CASSLYHRANQPQHF
TGTGCCAGCAGTCTGTACCACAGGGCGAATCAGCCCCAGCATTTT
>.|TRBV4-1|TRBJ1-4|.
CASSQDRARAGEKLFF
TGCGCCAGCAGCCAAGATCGGGCCAGGGCGGGAGAAAAACTGTTTTTT
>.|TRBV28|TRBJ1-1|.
CASTIGGTTEAFF
TGTGCCAGCACCATCGGGGGGACCACTGAAGCTTTCTTT
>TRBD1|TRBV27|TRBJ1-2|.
CASSSPGQGKGGYTF
TGTGCCAGCAGTTCTCCGGGACAGGGGAAGGGCGGCTACACCTTC
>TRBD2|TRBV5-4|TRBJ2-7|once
CASSPPGGIPEQYF
TGTGCCAGCAGCCCCCCCGGGGGGATTCCGGAGCAGTACTTC
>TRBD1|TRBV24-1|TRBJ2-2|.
CATSDQDRGYTGELFF
TGTGCCACCAGTGATCAGGACAGGGGATACACCGGGGAGCTGTTTTTT
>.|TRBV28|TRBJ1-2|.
CASSLSRYGYTF
TGTGCCAGCAGTTTATCCCGCTATGGCTACACCTTC
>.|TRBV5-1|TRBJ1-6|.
CASSLDRFINSPLHF
TGCGCCAGCAGCTTGGACAGGTTCATAAATTCACCCCTCCACTTT